Ten or more counts support the clone carrying this T cell receptor beta chain. Its matching antigen is unknown. TCR beta libraries were made by quantitative 5'-RACE with molecular barcodes. MiXCR, run by TCRdb on the 5' RACE reads, gives a single entry per CDR3 protein. Of hundreds of thousands of distinct CDR3 sequences in the sample, approximately 9% were seen once. The data originate from a study of CD8 T cells in ankylosing spondylitis. V was clipped by 4 bases and J by 2 bases; unmatched bases: 5. In germline, CDR1 is SGHTA, CDR2 FQGNSA. This CDR3 is 16 amino acids long. Study outcomes and limitations: Reportedly, matched ankylosing spondylitis synovial fluid was significantly enriched for disease-linked clones. In ankylosing spondylitis blood, a motif of fewer than 10 highly homologous TCR beta variants appeared characteristic. Clones linked with disease were CD8+ and fairly uncommon in the peripheral blood.

The genes are TRBV7-2 and TRBJ2-3; TRBD2 agrees at 11 bases. Sequenced material: blood, either unsorted or a sorted T cell fraction (not recorded which). The receptor was isolated from a male donor with ankylosing spondylitis or in good health (not recorded which). In nucleotides, the CDR3 is TGTGCCAGCAGCTCCCTAGCGGGAGGACTCACAGATACGCAGTATTTT. Translated: CASSSLAGGLTDTQYF.